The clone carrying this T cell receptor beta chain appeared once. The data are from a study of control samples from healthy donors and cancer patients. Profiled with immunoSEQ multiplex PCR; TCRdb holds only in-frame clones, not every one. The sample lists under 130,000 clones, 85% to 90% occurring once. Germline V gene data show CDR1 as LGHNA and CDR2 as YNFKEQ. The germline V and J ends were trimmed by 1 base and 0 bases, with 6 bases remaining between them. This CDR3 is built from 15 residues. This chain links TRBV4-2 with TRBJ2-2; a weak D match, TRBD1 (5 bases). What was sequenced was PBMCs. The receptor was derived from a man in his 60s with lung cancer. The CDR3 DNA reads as TGTGCCAGCAGCCAAGGGACATCGAACACCGGGGAGCTGTTTTTT. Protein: CASSQGTSNTGELFF.